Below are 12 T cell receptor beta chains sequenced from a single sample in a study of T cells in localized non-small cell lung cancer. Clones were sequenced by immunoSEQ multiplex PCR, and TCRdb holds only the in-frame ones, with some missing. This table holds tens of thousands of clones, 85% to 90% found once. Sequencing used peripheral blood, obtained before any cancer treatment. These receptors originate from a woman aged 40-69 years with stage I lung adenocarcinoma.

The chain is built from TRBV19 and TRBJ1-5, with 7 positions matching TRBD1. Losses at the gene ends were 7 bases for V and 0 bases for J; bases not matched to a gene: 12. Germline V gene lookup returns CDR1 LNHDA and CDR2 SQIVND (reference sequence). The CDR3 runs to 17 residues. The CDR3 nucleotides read TGTGCCAGTACCCAGGACAGGATAACTTATAGCAATCAGCCCCAGCATTTT. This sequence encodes CASTQDRITYSNQPQHF.

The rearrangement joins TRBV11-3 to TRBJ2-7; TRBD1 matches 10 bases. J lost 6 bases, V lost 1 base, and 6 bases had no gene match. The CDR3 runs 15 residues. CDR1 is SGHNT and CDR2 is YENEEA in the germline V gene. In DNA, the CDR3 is TGTGCCAGCAGCTTAGTAGAGACAGGGGGCGGCGAGCAGTACTTC. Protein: CASSLVETGGGEQYF.

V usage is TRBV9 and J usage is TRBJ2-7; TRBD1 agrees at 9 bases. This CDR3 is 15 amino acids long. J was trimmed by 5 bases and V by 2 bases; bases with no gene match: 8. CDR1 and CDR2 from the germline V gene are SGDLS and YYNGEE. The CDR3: CASSVRDRASDEQYF. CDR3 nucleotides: TGTGCCAGCAGCGTCCGGGACAGGGCGTCCGACGAGCAGTACTTC.

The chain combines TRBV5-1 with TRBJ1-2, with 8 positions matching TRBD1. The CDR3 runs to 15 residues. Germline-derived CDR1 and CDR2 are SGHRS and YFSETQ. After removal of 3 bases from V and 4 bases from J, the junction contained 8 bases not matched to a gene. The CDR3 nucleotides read TGCGCCAGCAGCTCCGGACAGGGTAGGGGCTATGGCTACACCTTC. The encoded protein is CASSSGQGRGYGYTF.

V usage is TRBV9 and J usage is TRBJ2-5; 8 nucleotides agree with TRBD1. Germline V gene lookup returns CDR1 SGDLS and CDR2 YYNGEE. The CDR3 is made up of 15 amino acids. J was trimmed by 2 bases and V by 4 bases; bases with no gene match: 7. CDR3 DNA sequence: TGTGCCAGCAGCCCCCGACAGGGGACTCAAGAGACCCAGTACTTC. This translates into CASSPRQGTQETQYF.

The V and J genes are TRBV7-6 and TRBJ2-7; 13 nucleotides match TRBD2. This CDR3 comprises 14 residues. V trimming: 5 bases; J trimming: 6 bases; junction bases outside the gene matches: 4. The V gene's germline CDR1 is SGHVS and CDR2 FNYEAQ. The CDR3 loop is CASSAGLAGLEQYF. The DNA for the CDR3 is TGTGCCAGCAGCGCGGGACTAGCGGGGCTCGAGCAGTACTTC.

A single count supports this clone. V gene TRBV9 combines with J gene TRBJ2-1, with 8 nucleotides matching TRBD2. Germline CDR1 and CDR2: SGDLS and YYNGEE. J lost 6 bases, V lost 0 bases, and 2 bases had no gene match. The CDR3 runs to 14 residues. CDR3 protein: CASSVAGGRNEQFF. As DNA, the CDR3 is TGTGCCAGCAGCGTAGCGGGGGGGCGCAATGAGCAGTTCTTC.

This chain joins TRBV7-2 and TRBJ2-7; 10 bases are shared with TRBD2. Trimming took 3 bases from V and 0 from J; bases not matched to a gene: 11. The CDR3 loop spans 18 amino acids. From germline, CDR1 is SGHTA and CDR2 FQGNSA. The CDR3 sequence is CASSFKAGGPVTSYEQYF. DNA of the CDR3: TGTGCCAGCAGCTTTAAAGCGGGGGGGCCAGTCACCTCCTACGAGCAGTACTTC. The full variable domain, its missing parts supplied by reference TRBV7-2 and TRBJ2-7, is GAGVSQSPSNKVTEKGKDVELRCDPISGHTALYWYRQSLGQGLEFLIYFQGNSAPDKSGLPSDRFSAERTGGSVSTLTIQRTQQEDSAVYLCASSFKAGGPVTSYEQYFGPGTRLTVT.

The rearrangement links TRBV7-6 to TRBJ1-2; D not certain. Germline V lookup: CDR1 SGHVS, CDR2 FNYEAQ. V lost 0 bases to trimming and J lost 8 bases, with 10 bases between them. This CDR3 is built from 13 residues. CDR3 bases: TGTGCCAGCAGCTTAGCGGGCCCCGAAGGCTACACCTTC. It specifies CASSLAGPEGYTF.

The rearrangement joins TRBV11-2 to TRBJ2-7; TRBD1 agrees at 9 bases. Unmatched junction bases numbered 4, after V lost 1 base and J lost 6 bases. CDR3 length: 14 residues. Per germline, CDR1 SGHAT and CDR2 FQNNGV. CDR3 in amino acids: CASSLASTGGEQYF. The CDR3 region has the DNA TGTGCCAGCAGCTTAGCCTCGACAGGGGGCGAGCAGTACTTC.

The CDR3 nucleotides are TGTGCCAGCTCAGGGAAGGGTAGGCTGAACACTGAAGCTTTCTTT. It encodes CASSGKGRLNTEAFF. The chain uses TRBV2 and TRBJ1-1; possible D gene TRBD1, 5 bases. CDR3 length: 15 residues. The V gene lost 8 bases and the J gene lost 0 bases, with 16 bases spanning the gap. Looked up from germline, CDR1 is SNHLY and CDR2 is FYNNEI.

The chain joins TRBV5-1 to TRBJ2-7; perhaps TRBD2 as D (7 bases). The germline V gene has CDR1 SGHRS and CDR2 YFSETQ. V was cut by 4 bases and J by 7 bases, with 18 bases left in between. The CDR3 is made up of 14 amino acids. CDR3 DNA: TGCGCCAGCAGCCAGGGGACTACCCGGTTAGAGCAGTACTTC. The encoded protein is CASSQGTTRLEQYF.